These 29 T cell receptor beta chains originate from one sample sequenced in a study of beta chain features in type 1 diabetes. All of the isolated RNA was reverse transcribed, so expressed TCRB transcripts were sequenced. Assay: immunoSEQ multiplex PCR; the TCRdb copy retains only in-frame clones and omits some. The sample lists hundreds of thousands of clones, roughly a sixth occurring once. The sequencing sample was made of naive CD4+ T cells from blood. These receptors all come from a man between 18 and 29 years old in good health.

The V and J genes are TRBV4-1 and TRBJ1-2, with 7 bases identical to TRBD1. Germline trimming cut 0 bases from V and 8 bases from J; bases unmatched to any gene: 6. CDR3 length: 14 residues. Germline CDR1 is MGHRA and CDR2 is YSYEKL. For the CDR3, the DNA is TGCGCCAGCAGCCAAGAGGAAGGGGGCATAGGCTACACCTTC. Residues: CASSQEEGGIGYTF.

V is TRBV5-1 and J is TRBJ2-5; D is undetermined. Trimming left V 2 bases short and J 2 bases short, with 13 bases between. Germline loops: CDR1 SGHRS, CDR2 YFSETQ. The CDR3 is 15 residues long. The CDR3 sequence is CASSFRLGGQETQYF. The CDR3, as DNA: TGCGCCAGCAGCTTTCGCCTAGGTGGGCAAGAGACCCAGTACTTC. The whole variable domain, remainder taken from reference TRBV5-1 and TRBJ2-5, is KAGVTQTPRYLIKTRGQQVTLSCSPISGHRSVSWYQQTPGQGLQFLFEYFSETQRNKGNFPGRFSGRQFSNSRSEMNVSTLELGDSALYLCASSFRLGGQETQYFGPGTRLLVL.

This clone was seen a few times. This CDR3 reads CASSLGGARDTGELFF. CDR3 nucleotides: TGTGCCAGCAGCTTGGGGGGGGCGCGAGACACCGGGGAGCTGTTTTTT. The rearrangement joins TRBV5-4 to TRBJ2-2; D could derive from TRBD1 or TRBD2 (6 bases each). This CDR3 has 16 residues. CDR1 is SGHNT and CDR2 is YYREEE in the germline V gene (reference sequence). The V gene lost 0 bases and the J gene lost 3 bases, with 12 bases spanning the gap.

The rearrangement joins TRBV4-2 to TRBJ1-5, with D possibly matching TRBD1 (5 bases). Trimming took 1 base from V and 5 from J, leaving 15 bases between them. This CDR3 has 16 residues. Germline values: CDR1 LGHNA, CDR2 YNFKEQ. The CDR3 region has the DNA TGTGCCAGCAGCCAAGCCCTGAGGGGAGAGGATCAGCCCCAGCATTTT. Translated: CASSQALRGEDQPQHF.

This clone was detected only a few times. The chain carries TRBV27 and TRBJ2-7, with TRBD2 matching over 10 bases. V lost 5 bases to trimming and J lost 4 bases; unmatched junction nucleotides: 2. Looked up from germline, CDR1 is MNHEY and CDR2 is SMNVEV (reference sequence). The CDR3 has 13 amino acids. The CDR3 DNA reads as TGTGCCAGCAGTACTAGCGGGATTTACGAGCAGTACTTC. Its protein is CASSTSGIYEQYF.

In its sample, this clone was seen many times. The chain is built from TRBV7-2 and TRBJ2-3; D is ambiguous. There are 15 residues in the CDR3. Germline CDR1 reads SGHTA; CDR2 reads FQGNSA. The V gene lost 5 bases and the J gene lost 1 base, with 13 bases spanning the gap. CDR3 sequence: CASSPDRGGTDTQYF. CDR3 bases: TGTGCCAGCAGCCCCGACCGTGGTGGCACAGATACGCAGTATTTT.

This clone turned up a few times. The chain employs TRBV9 and TRBJ1-2, with 9 bases aligning to TRBD1. This CDR3 has 15 residues. With 2 bases clipped from V and 5 bases from J, the junction kept 7 bases outside the gene matches. From germline, CDR1 is SGDLS and CDR2 YYNGEE. The CDR3 is CASSVTGQGNYGYTF. CDR3 DNA sequence: TGTGCCAGCAGCGTGACCGGACAGGGGAATTATGGCTACACCTTC.

Only a few counts were recorded for this clone. The genes are TRBV4-1 and TRBJ1-2; 12 nucleotides match TRBD1. This CDR3 region has 16 residues. Losses at the gene ends were 4 bases for V and 4 bases for J; bases not matched to a gene: 7. CDR1 MGHRA and CDR2 YSYEKL come from the germline V gene. This CDR3 is CASSLPGTGGLYGYTF. As DNA, the CDR3 is TGCGCCAGCAGCCTCCCGGGGACAGGGGGCCTCTATGGCTACACCTTC.

The J gene is TRBJ2-5, the V gene TRBV10-3, with 7 bases identical to TRBD1. The CDR3 totals 13 residues. Germline CDR1 and CDR2: ENHRY and SYGVKD. The J segment lost 3 bases and the V segment lost 6 bases, leaving 4 bases of the junction unmatched. CDR3 sequence (DNA): TGTGCCATCAGCACCGGGACAGAAGAGACCCAGTACTTC. Translated, it gives CAISTGTEETQYF.

This clone was observed a handful of times. The chain combines TRBV28 with TRBJ2-4; no reliable D call. The CDR3 sequence is 16 residues long. The V and J ends lost 3 bases and 0 bases respectively, with 12 bases between them. Germline V gives CDR1 MDHEN, CDR2 SYDVKM. In DNA form, the CDR3 reads TGTGCCAGCAGTTTCTGGGCATCCATAGCCAAAAACATTCAGTACTTC. It is translated as CASSFWASIAKNIQYF.

The chain links TRBV9 to TRBJ2-5; D is ambiguous. V was trimmed by 0 bases and J by 3 bases, leaving 9 bases between them. The CDR3 is 14 amino acids. CDR1 SGDLS and CDR2 YYNGEE come from the germline V gene. CDR3 sequence reads: CASSVGISEETQYF. DNA of the CDR3: TGTGCCAGCAGCGTAGGAATCTCAGAAGAGACCCAGTACTTC. Based on the CDR3 plus reference TRBV9 and TRBJ2-5, the full variable domain is DSGVTQTPKHLITATGQRVTLRCSPRSGDLSVYWYQQSLDQGLQFLIQYYNGEERAKGNILERFSAQQFPDLHSELNLSSLELGDSALYFCASSVGISEETQYFGPGTRLLVL.

This clone has only a few counts. V usage is TRBV4-2 and J usage is TRBJ1-1; D not resolved. The ends were cut back, 1 base at V and 0 bases at J, with 12 bases in the middle. The germline V gene has CDR1 LGHNA and CDR2 YNFKEQ. This CDR3 region has 16 residues. The CDR3 bases are TGTGCCAGCAGCCAAGGCAGCGGCACTCTGAACACTGAAGCTTTCTTT. It is translated as CASSQGSGTLNTEAFF.

This chain links TRBV30 with TRBJ1-5, with no clear D. This CDR3 spans 13 amino acids. Trimming removed 1 base from V and 3 bases from J, with 7 bases in between. CDR1 GTSNPN and CDR2 SVGIG come from the germline V gene (reference sequence). As DNA, the CDR3 is TGTGCCTGGAGTGGGGGTATCAATCAGCCCCAGCATTTT. Translation: CAWSGGINQPQHF.

This sequence joins TRBV7-9 and TRBJ1-2; TRBD1 matches 9 bases. With V trimmed by 7 bases and J by 2 bases, 8 bases remained unmatched. This CDR3 region has 15 residues. Germline V gives CDR1 SEHNR, CDR2 FQNEAQ (reference sequence). The CDR3 region has the DNA TGTGCCAGCAACTACCCGACAGGGGGAAACTATGGCTACACCTTC. Translation: CASNYPTGGNYGYTF.

The V gene is TRBV27, the J gene TRBJ1-3; D remains unclear. Germline values: CDR1 MNHEY, CDR2 SMNVEV (reference sequence). CDR3 length: 18 residues. V shed 7 bases and J shed 0 bases, with 22 bases lying between them. CDR3 sequence: CASTTGPDEKFSGNTIYF. CDR3 DNA: TGTGCCAGCACCACTGGCCCGGACGAAAAGTTCTCTGGAAACACCATATATTTT.

This rearrangement joins TRBV7-2 to TRBJ1-6; D is unclear. Trimming left V 4 bases short and J 0 bases short, with 13 bases between. This CDR3 has 17 residues. Germline CDR1 SGHTA, CDR2 FQGNSA. Written as DNA, the CDR3 is TGTGCCAGCAGCTCCCCTGGGTATTCCTCCTATAATTCACCCCTCCACTTT. It translates to CASSSPGYSSYNSPLHF.

The chain recombines TRBV6-4 with TRBJ1-1, with D unresolved. This CDR3 is built from 12 residues. V was shortened by 9 bases and J by 3 bases, with 11 bases between the two germline ends. The germline gives CDR1 MRHNA, CDR2 SNTAGT. CDR3 protein: CASRDEHTEAFF. For the CDR3, the DNA is TGTGCCAGTCGCGACGAGCACACTGAAGCTTTCTTT.

This chain uses TRBV11-2 with TRBJ2-1; 9 bases fit TRBD2. With V trimmed by 5 bases and J by 10 bases, 6 bases remained unmatched. CDR3 length equals 13 residues. Germline CDR1 reads SGHAT; CDR2 reads FQNNGV. The DNA for the CDR3 is TGTGCCAGCAGCCCACCTAGCGGGGAGGAGCAGTTCTTC. The encoded protein is CASSPPSGEEQFF.

In nucleotides, the CDR3 is TGTGCCGGTGGAGGATCTTACACCGGGGAGCTGTTTTTT. Encoded protein: CAGGGSYTGELFF. The chain recombines TRBV2 with TRBJ2-2, with a weak D call TRBD2 (5 bases). The CDR3 runs 13 residues. Per germline, CDR1 SNHLY and CDR2 FYNNEI. Trimming took 11 bases from V and 3 from J, leaving 13 bases between them.

CDR3 DNA sequence: TGTGCCAGCAGTGTCCGAGTGGGGGAGATAGCCAAAAACATTCAGTACTTC. Amino acid sequence: CASSVRVGEIAKNIQYF. The rearrangement uses TRBV27 and TRBJ2-4; D may match TRBD1 or TRBD2 (5 bases each). V was pared by 5 bases and J by 0 bases, with 17 bases between. The germline CDR1 and CDR2 sequences are MNHEY and SMNVEV (reference sequence). The CDR3 loop spans 17 amino acids.

This clone was observed a handful of times. The CDR3 spells CASSFGQGEQYF. The CDR3 nucleotides are TGTGCCAGCAGCTTCGGGCAGGGCGAGCAGTACTTC. J is TRBJ2-7 and V is TRBV7-8, with D perhaps TRBD1 (5 bases). The V gene's germline CDR1 is SGHVS and CDR2 FQNEAQ. CDR3 length equals 12 residues. The V gene lost 3 bases and the J gene lost 6 bases, with 9 bases spanning the gap. Full variable domain (remainder filled in from reference TRBV7-8 and TRBJ2-7): GAGVSQSPRYKVAKRGQDVALRCDPISGHVSLFWYQQALGQGPEFLTYFQNEAQLDKSGLPSDRFFAERPEGSVSTLKIQRTQQEDSAVYLCASSFGQGEQYFGPGTRLTVT.

The chain's CDR3 is CASSQESATLGTEAFF. For the CDR3, the DNA is TGTGCCAGCAGCCAAGAGTCAGCCACCCTGGGCACTGAAGCTTTCTTT. V is TRBV4-2 and J is TRBJ1-1, with D unresolved. The CDR3 is 16 residues long. Germline CDR1 reads LGHNA; CDR2 reads YNFKEQ. Trimming took 0 bases from V and 4 from J, leaving 15 bases between them.

This clone was seen more than once but under ten times. The genes are TRBV7-3 and TRBJ2-3; 12 positions agree with TRBD2. This CDR3 is built from 17 residues. Unmatched junction bases numbered 8, after V lost 5 bases and J lost 2 bases. Germline V lookup: CDR1 SGHTA, CDR2 FQGTGA. The CDR3 protein is CASSPSTSGGSTDTQYF. CDR3 DNA sequence: TGTGCCAGCAGCCCCTCCACTAGCGGGGGGTCCACAGATACGCAGTATTTT.

This chain links TRBV5-6 with TRBJ1-2; TRBD1 matches at 9 bases. V gave up 5 bases and J gave up 4 bases; unmatched junction bases: 9. This CDR3 spans 15 amino acids. Germline CDR1 and CDR2: SGHDT and YYEEEE. The CDR3 nucleotides read TGTGCCAGCAGTCCCGTAACAGGGGGCGGCTATGGCTACACCTTC. As protein: CASSPVTGGGYGYTF.

This clone was counted a few times. V gene TRBV15 combines with J gene TRBJ1-2; tentative D call: TRBD1 (6 bases). This CDR3 is 16 amino acids long. V lost 2 bases, J lost 4 bases, and 17 bases lay in between. Germline CDR1 LNHNV, CDR2 YYDKDF (reference sequence). The CDR3 spells CATSRSRGGLGYGYTF. The CDR3 nucleotides read TGTGCCACCAGCAGATCCCGTGGGGGGCTCGGCTATGGCTACACCTTC.

The V and J genes are TRBV6-5 and TRBJ1-5; 7 bases line up with TRBD1. Germline CDR1 MNHEY, CDR2 SVGAGI. The V gene end was trimmed by 4 bases and the J gene end by 3 bases; junction bases not matched to a gene: 3. The CDR3 consists of 14 residues. This chain's CDR3 is CASSSGGPNQPQHF. In DNA, the CDR3 is TGTGCCAGCAGTTCAGGGGGACCCAATCAGCCCCAGCATTTT.

As regards this clone: Other nucleotide sequences from this sample produce the same CDR3. The chain has TRBV5-4 and TRBJ1-1; 8 bases agree with TRBD1. CDR3 length equals 14 residues. Germline CDR1 and CDR2: SGHNT and YYREEE (reference sequence). V lost 4 bases, J lost 3 bases, and 5 bases stayed unmatched. CDR3 region: CASSLSDRDTEAFF. The CDR3 DNA is TGTGCCAGCAGCCTGTCGGACAGGGACACTGAAGCTTTCTTT. The full variable domain, rest sourced from reference TRBV5-4 and TRBJ1-1, is ETGVTQSPTHLIKTRGQQVTLRCSSQSGHNTVSWYQQALGQGPQFIFQYYREEENGRGNFPPRFSGLQFPNYSSELNVNALELDDSALYLCASSLSDRDTEAFFGQGTRLTVV.

The V call is TRBV9, the J call TRBJ2-1, with D perhaps TRBD1 (6 bases). CDR3 length: 17 residues. Trimming left V 4 bases short and J 0 bases short, with 17 bases between. CDR1 is SGDLS, CDR2 YYNGEE, per germline. The CDR3 nucleotides read TGTGCCAGCAGCTTAAGATTCGACAGGAGCTCCTACAATGAGCAGTTCTTC. This sequence encodes CASSLRFDRSSYNEQFF.

The gene calls are TRBV5-4 and TRBJ1-2; TRBD1 aligns across 8 bases. With 0 bases clipped from V and 13 bases from J, the junction kept 11 bases outside the gene matches. In germline, CDR1 is SGHNT, CDR2 YYREEE (reference sequence). The CDR3 is made up of 14 amino acids. The CDR3 bases are TGTGCCAGCAGCTTGGGATCCGGACAGGGCGAATCCACCTTC. Encoded protein: CASSLGSGQGESTF.